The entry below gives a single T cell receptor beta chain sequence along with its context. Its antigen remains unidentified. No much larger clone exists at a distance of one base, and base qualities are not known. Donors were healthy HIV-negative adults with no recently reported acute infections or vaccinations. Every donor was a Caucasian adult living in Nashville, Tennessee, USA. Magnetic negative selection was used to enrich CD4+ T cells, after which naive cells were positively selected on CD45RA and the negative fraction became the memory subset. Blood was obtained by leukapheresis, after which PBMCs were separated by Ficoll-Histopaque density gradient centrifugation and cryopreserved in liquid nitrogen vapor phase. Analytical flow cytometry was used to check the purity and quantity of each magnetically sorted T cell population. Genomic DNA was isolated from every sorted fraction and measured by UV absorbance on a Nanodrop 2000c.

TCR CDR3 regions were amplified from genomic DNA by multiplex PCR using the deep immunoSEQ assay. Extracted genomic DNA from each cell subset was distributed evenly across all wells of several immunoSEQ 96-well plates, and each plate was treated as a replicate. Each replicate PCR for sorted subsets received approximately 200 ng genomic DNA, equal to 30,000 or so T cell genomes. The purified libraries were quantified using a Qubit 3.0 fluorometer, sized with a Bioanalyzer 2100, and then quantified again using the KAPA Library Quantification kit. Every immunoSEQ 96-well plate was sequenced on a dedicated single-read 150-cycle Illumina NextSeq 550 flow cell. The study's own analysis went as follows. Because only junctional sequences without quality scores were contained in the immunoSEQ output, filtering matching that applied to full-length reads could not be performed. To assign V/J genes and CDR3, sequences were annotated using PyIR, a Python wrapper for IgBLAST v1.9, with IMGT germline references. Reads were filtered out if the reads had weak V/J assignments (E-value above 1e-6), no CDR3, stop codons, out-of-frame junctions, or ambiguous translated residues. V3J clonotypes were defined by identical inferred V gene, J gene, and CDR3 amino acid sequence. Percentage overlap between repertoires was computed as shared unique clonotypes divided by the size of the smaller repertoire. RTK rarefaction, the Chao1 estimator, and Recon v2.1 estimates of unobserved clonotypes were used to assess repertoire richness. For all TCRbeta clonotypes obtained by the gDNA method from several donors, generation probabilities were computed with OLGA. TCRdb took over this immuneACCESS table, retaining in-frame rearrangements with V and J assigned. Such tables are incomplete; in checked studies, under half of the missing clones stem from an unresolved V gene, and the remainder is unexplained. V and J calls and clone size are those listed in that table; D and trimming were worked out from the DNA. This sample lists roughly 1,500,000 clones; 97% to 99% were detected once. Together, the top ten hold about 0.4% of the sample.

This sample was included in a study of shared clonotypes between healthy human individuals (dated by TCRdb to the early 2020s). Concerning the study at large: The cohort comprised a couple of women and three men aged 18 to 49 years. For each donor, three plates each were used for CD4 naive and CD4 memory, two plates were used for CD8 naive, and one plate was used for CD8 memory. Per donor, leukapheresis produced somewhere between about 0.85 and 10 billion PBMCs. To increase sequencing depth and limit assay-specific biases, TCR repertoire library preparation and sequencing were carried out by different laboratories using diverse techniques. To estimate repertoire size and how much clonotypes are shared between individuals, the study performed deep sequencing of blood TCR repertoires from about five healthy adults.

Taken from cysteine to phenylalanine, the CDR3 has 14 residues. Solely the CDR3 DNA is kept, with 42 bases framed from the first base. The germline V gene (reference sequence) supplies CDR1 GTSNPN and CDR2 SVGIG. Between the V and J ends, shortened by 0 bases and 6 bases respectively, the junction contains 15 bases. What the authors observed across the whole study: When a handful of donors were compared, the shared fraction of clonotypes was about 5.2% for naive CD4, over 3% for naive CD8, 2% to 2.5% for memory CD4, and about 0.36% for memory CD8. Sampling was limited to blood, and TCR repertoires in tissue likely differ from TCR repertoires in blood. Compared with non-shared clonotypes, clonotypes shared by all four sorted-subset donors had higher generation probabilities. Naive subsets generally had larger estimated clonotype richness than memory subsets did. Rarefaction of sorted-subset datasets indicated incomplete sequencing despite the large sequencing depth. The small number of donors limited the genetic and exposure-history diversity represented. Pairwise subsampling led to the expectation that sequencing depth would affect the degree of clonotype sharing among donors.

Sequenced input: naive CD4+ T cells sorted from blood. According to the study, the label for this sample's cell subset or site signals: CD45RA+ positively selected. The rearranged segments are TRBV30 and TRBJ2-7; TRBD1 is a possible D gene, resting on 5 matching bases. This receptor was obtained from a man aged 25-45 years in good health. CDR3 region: CAWSVRVRVGEQYF. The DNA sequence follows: TGTGCCTGGAGTGTAAGGGTCAGGGTGGGCGAGCAGTACTTC.